One sample yielded the 14 T cell receptor beta chains listed below, sequenced in a study of blood T cell repertoires in COVID-19. Method: immunoSEQ multiplex PCR; TCRdb's copy keeps in-frame clones and lacks some. The data show tens of thousands of clones, under 80% seen once. Sequencing input: peripheral blood. All receptors come from a human donor in a cohort sampled during active COVID-19.

The V call is TRBV19, the J call TRBJ2-1, with D possibly matching TRBD2 (5 bases). Germline CDR1 is LNHDA and CDR2 is SQIVND (reference sequence). This CDR3 region has 14 residues. V was clipped by 3 bases and J by 9 bases, with 15 bases between them. The CDR3 reads CASSIGLPRGEQFF. CDR3 nucleotide sequence: TGTGCCAGTAGTATCGGACTCCCTCGAGGTGAGCAGTTCTTC.

V is TRBV11-3 and J is TRBJ2-7, with D possibly matching TRBD2 (6 bases). The CDR3 has 14 residues. Germline CDR1 reads SGHNT; CDR2 reads YENEEA. The V end was cut by 1 base, the J end by 5 bases, with 12 bases between. In nucleotides, the CDR3 is TGTGCCAGCAGCTTAGGGGACTCAAGGGACGAGCAGTACGTC. Translated: CASSLGDSRDEQYV.

The chain recombines TRBV7-9 with TRBJ2-7; 7 bases are a match to TRBD1. CDR1 SEHNR and CDR2 FQNEAQ come from the germline V gene (reference sequence). CDR3 length equals 13 residues. V shed 3 bases and J 4 bases; nucleotides not matched to a gene: 3. CDR3 residues: CASSFLTGYEQYV. The CDR3 DNA follows: TGTGCCAGCAGCTTTTTGACAGGGTACGAGCAGTACGTC.

The chain is built from TRBV7-7 and TRBJ2-5; D may be TRBD1 (6 bases). CDR1 SSHAT and CDR2 FNYEAQ come from the germline V gene (reference sequence). V was trimmed by 5 bases and J by 5 bases, leaving 12 bases between them. The CDR3 spans 13 residues. The DNA for the CDR3 is TGTGCCAGCAGCGACTACAGGGTCGAGACCCAGTACTTC. Amino acid sequence: CASSDYRVETQYF.

The J gene is TRBJ2-3, the V gene TRBV27, with TRBD2 matching over 7 bases. Germline V CDR1 and CDR2: MNHEY, SMNVEV (reference sequence). J lost 3 bases, V lost 7 bases, and 19 bases had no gene match. This CDR3 has 18 amino acids. This CDR3 is CASKSGIWGGIRTDTQYF. DNA of the CDR3: TGTGCCAGCAAGTCAGGGATATGGGGGGGAATTAGGACAGATACGCAGTATTTT.

The rearrangement joins TRBV12-3 or TRBV12-4 to TRBJ2-7, with D possibly being TRBD1 (6 bases). The length of the CDR3 is 13 residues. V lost 5 bases and J lost 6, with 14 bases in between. CDR3 DNA: TGTGCCAGCAGTCCGACAGGTCTTGCCGAGCAGTACTTC. Residues: CASSPTGLAEQYF.

This chain connects TRBV28 to TRBJ1-5, with D hard to call. Germline V CDR1 and CDR2: MDHEN, SYDVKM. V dropped 5 bases and J dropped 3 bases, with 14 bases sitting between them. CDR3 length: 15 residues. The CDR3 nucleotides read TGTGCCAGCAGTCCCTCCGGGTCGTACAATCAGCCCCAGCATTTT. It is translated as CASSPSGSYNQPQHF.

The chain employs TRBV20-1 and TRBJ1-3; D unclear. The V gene lost 3 bases and the J gene lost 5 bases, with 11 bases spanning the gap. The CDR3 totals 13 residues. CDR1 is DFQATT, CDR2 SNEGSKA, per germline (reference sequence). In nucleotides, the CDR3 is TGCAGTGCTAGTTATTCTCTAAGAAACACCATATATTTT. This encodes CSASYSLRNTIYF.

The chain employs TRBV27 and TRBJ1-6; 8 bases line up with TRBD1. V lost 6 bases, J lost 6 bases, and 13 bases stayed unmatched. Germline loops: CDR1 MNHEY, CDR2 SMNVEV (reference sequence). CDR3 length equals 17 residues. The CDR3 reads CASRETGVSYFNSPLHF. CDR3 in DNA: TGTGCCAGCAGGGAGACAGGGGTATCGTATTTTAATTCACCCCTCCACTTT.

The gene calls are TRBV3-1 (or the pseudogene TRBV3-2) and TRBJ1-1; unclear D gene. V was clipped by 3 bases and J by 0 bases, with 17 bases between them. Germline-derived CDR1 and CDR2 are LGHDT and YNNKEL (reference sequence). The CDR3 covers 17 residues. CDR3 sequence (DNA): TGTGCCAGCAGCCACGGGTCGTCGGCACCGATGAACACTGAAGCTTTCTTT. Amino acid sequence: CASSHGSSAPMNTEAFF.

The V and J genes are TRBV30 and TRBJ2-4; TRBD1 aligns across 8 bases. Germline V gene sequence: CDR1 GTSNPN, CDR2 SVGIG (reference sequence). The CDR3 is made up of 14 amino acids. Germline trimming cut 1 base from V and 7 bases from J; bases unmatched to any gene: 6. CDR3 region: CAWSGTGTFNIQYF. For the CDR3, the DNA is TGTGCCTGGAGTGGGACAGGGACGTTTAACATTCAGTACTTC.

The sample holds a few counts of this clone. This sequence joins TRBV6-5 and TRBJ2-7; 7 nucleotides match TRBD1. CDR1 is MNHEY and CDR2 is SVGAGI in the germline V gene. J gave up 2 bases and V 6 bases, and 4 bases lay outside the gene matches. CDR3 length: 13 amino acids. CDR3 nucleotides: TGTGCCAGCAGGCTAACAGGGGCCTACGAGCAGTACTTC. Translation gives CASRLTGAYEQYF.

The CDR3: CASSPLGGLSGSYEQYF. DNA for the CDR3: TGTGCCAGCTCACCACTCGGGGGGCTCAGCGGTTCCTACGAGCAGTACTTC. V gene TRBV18 combines with J gene TRBJ2-7; D may be TRBD2 (7 bases). CDR1 KGHSH and CDR2 LQKENI come from the germline V gene. Trimming removed 1 base at V and 1 base at J, with 17 bases between. The CDR3 is made up of 17 amino acids.

The CDR3 DNA sequence: TGTGCCAGCCGGGGCGGGAGAAACATTCAGTACTTC. This sequence encodes CASRGGRNIQYF. V and J are TRBV2 and TRBJ2-4; TRBD2 matches at 7 bases. V lost 8 bases and J lost 6; bases outside the gene matches: 4. The CDR3 has 12 amino acids. Germline V gives CDR1 SNHLY, CDR2 FYNNEI.